Following are 2 T cell receptor beta chains from one sample sequenced in a study of T cell repertoires in cytomegalovirus infection. TCRdb ran MiXCR on the reads and lists one entry per CDR3 protein. The table has some 900,000 distinct CDR3 sequences, approximately 29% seen once. Antigen specificity for these receptors is unknown. The sample was cultured CD8+ T cells from PBMCs, taken from culture after CMV antigen stimulation. All receptors come from a human donor in good health (CMV status not recorded). Some clones in this sample may be carry-over from other donors' samples.

This clonotype was observed a handful of times. This chain links TRBV9 with TRBJ2-6; D may be TRBD1 (6 bases). The CDR3 contains 17 residues. V was shortened by 4 bases and J by 0 bases, with 14 bases between the two germline ends. The germline gives CDR1 SGDLS, CDR2 YYNGEE. The CDR3 DNA sequence: TGTGCCAGCAGCAACCGGGACACCTACTCTGGGGCCAACGTCCTGACTTTC. It specifies CASSNRDTYSGANVLTF.

The chain combines TRBV12-3 or TRBV12-4 with TRBJ1-2; D is uncertain. V shed 8 bases and J shed 0 bases, with 28 bases lying between them. The CDR3 is made up of 19 amino acids. In DNA form, the CDR3 reads TGTGCCAGCTCTCCCCACACCAATCCTGCACGGAGCCCTAACTATGGCTACACCTTC. Its translation: CASSPHTNPARSPNYGYTF.